The TCR beta chain under discussion was sequenced for a study of cytomegalovirus exposure and HLA in healthy donors. General observations from the study: Available immune exposure information covered CMV serostatus only. 150 to 200 TCR beta chains were listed as cytomegalovirus-associated.

The V gene's germline CDR1 is SEHNR and CDR2 FQNEAQ (reference sequence). The CDR3 covers 11 residues. Remarks on this clone: What it binds is unknown. The junction and the germline gene differ at one end; a read error may be behind it.

This PCR relied on a set of 60 Vbeta primers and 13 Jbeta primers. The assay was immunoSEQ multiplex PCR, and TCRdb's table has in-frame clones only and misses some. The sample holds under 200,000 clones, roughly four fifths seen once. The chain has TRBV7-9 and TRBJ1-1, with D hard to call. Sequences were obtained from PBMCs. The origin of this receptor is a woman between 18 and 30 years old in good health and CMV-seronegative. The CDR3 protein is CSSSLVSEAFF. The DNA of the CDR3 is TGTTCCAGCAGCTTAGTAAGCGAAGCTTTCTTT. The whole variable domain, filled in from reference TRBV7-9 and TRBJ1-1, reads DTGVSQNPRHKITKRGQNVTFRCDPISEHNRLYWYRQTLGQGPEFLTYFQNEAQLEKSRLLSDRFSAERPKGSFSTLEIQRTEQGDSAMYLCSSSLVSEAFFGQGTRLTVV.